Listed here is a single T cell receptor (beta chain). The antigen is unknown. This specimen belongs to a study of cytomegalovirus exposure and HLA in healthy donors. Study-level information: Some 200 million T cells yielded around 120 million unique TCR beta sequences in earlier analysis. Study findings and constraints: A missense DCLRE1C variant was associated with V- and J-gene trimming of TCR beta chains in a later analysis, and an independent cohort replicated the association. The authors later found HLA-associated TCR beta chains more clonally expanded than equally common others. An assumption of roughly uniform sequencing depth across donors underlay the presence/absence analyses.

13 Jbeta primers and 60 Vbeta primers were used for the PCR. The repertoire was sequenced with immunoSEQ multiplex PCR; TCRdb's copy has only in-frame clones and lacks some. This sample has 150,000 to 200,000 clones; 65% to 85% occur once, and the top ten carry 1.2%. The clonotype was recovered from a boy aged 2 to 10 in good health and CMV-seronegative. What was sequenced was PBMCs.

This CDR3 reads CASSQGDEQYF. The CDR3 DNA reads TGCGCCAGCAGCCAAGGCGACGAGCAGTACTTC. The genes are TRBV4-1 and TRBJ2-7; D is unresolved. Germline V gives CDR1 MGHRA, CDR2 YSYEKL. V was shortened by 1 base and J by 5 bases, with 3 bases between the two germline ends. This CDR3 region has 11 residues.